A selection of T cell receptor beta chains follows, all from one sample in a study of cytomegalovirus exposure and HLA in healthy donors. The table came from immunoSEQ multiplex PCR; TCRdb's copy has only in-frame clones and leaves some out. The table has some 240,000 clones, around 73% seen once; the top ten hold over 3.5%. The sequenced sample was PBMCs. These receptors came from a male donor in good health and CMV-seronegative. Each CDR3 is given with its conserved first and last residue. The D gene is left open where the match is weak.

v_call: TRBV11-3; d_call: NA; cdr3_aa: CASSLSGTGELFF
v_call: TRBV28; d_call: TRBD2; cdr3_aa: CASSFPISGGRSYNEQFF
v_call: TRBV6-4; d_call: NA; cdr3_aa: CASSEYATDNNSPLHF
v_call: TRBV19; d_call: TRBD2; cdr3_aa: CASASTSGSRNEQFF
v_call: TRBV4-1; d_call: NA; cdr3_aa: CASSQDRGSGNTGELFF
v_call: TRBV2; d_call: TRBD1; cdr3_aa: CASSADRGQGEQYF
v_call: TRBV19; d_call: NA; cdr3_aa: CASSIQTLSTDTQYF
v_call: TRBV29-1; d_call: TRBD2; cdr3_aa: CSVMVAGAAEQYF
v_call: TRBV28; d_call: NA; cdr3_aa: CASSLSPIPPERQGPGDVDEQFF
v_call: TRBV7-2; d_call: NA; cdr3_aa: CASSLARAGRENQPQHF
v_call: TRBV29-1; d_call: TRBD1; cdr3_aa: CSVATGATEAFF
v_call: TRBV2; d_call: NA; cdr3_aa: CASSRSGGDQPQHF
v_call: TRBV27; d_call: NA; cdr3_aa: CASSLLGRGGTEAFF
v_call: TRBV15; d_call: NA; cdr3_aa: CATSRDRLGESPLHF
v_call: TRBV27; d_call: TRBD2; cdr3_aa: CASSFTLAGSYEQYF
v_call: TRBV28; d_call: TRBD1; cdr3_aa: CASSLPGTADTQYF
v_call: TRBV5-6; d_call: TRBD2; cdr3_aa: CASTSTSGRIPYEQYF
v_call: TRBV6-6; d_call: NA; cdr3_aa: CASSQTDIHGYTF
v_call: TRBV6-1; d_call: NA; cdr3_aa: CASRPPGHSNEKLFF
v_call: TRBV7-9; d_call: NA; cdr3_aa: CASSFQPGTRYGHEQYF
v_call: TRBV11-2; d_call: TRBD2; cdr3_aa: CASSSGLAVRTGELFF
v_call: TRBV5-4; d_call: NA; cdr3_aa: CASSSRTRLQETQYF
v_call: TRBV15; d_call: TRBD2; cdr3_aa: CATSTPGLAGAQETQYF
v_call: TRBV5-1; d_call: NA; cdr3_aa: CASSSGDFIGETQYF